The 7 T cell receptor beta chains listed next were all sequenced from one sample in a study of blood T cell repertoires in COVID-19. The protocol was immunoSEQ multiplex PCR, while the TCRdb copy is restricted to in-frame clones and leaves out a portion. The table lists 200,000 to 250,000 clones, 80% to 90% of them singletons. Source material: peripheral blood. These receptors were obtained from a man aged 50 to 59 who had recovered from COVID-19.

The CDR3 loop is CAWSHRLEQFF. For the CDR3, the DNA is TGTGCCTGGAGCCACCGACTAGAGCAGTTCTTC. This sequence joins TRBV30 and TRBJ2-1; TRBD2 might be the D (5 bases). The CDR3 covers 11 residues. V was clipped by 3 bases and J by 10 bases, with 10 bases between them. In germline, CDR1 is GTSNPN, CDR2 SVGIG (reference sequence).

The chain's CDR3 is CASSELPSTDTQYF. The CDR3 DNA reads TGTGCCAGCAGTGAACTCCCTAGCACAGATACGCAGTATTTT. The gene calls are TRBV6-1 and TRBJ2-3; no firm D call. The V end was cut by 2 bases, the J end by 0 bases, with 6 bases between. Germline loops: CDR1 MNHNS, CDR2 SASEGT. The CDR3 length is 14 residues.

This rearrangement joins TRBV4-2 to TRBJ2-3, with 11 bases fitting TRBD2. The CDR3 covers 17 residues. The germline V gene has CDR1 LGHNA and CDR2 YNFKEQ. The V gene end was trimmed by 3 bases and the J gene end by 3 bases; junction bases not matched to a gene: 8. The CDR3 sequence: CASSHPSSGRTTDTQYF. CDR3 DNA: TGTGCCAGCAGCCATCCGTCTAGCGGGAGGACGACAGATACGCAGTATTTT.

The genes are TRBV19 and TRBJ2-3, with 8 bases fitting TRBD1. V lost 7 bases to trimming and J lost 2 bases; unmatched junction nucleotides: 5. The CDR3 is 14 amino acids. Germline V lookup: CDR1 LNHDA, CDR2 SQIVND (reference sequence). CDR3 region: CASTRQGATDTQYF. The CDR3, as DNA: TGTGCCAGTACACGTCAGGGGGCCACAGATACGCAGTATTTT.

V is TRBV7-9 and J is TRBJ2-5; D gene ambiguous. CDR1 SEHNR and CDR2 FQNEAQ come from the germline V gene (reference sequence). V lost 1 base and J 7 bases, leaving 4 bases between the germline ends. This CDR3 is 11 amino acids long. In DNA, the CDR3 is TGTGCCAGCAGCTTAGGCGGGACCCAGTACTTC. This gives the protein CASSLGGTQYF.

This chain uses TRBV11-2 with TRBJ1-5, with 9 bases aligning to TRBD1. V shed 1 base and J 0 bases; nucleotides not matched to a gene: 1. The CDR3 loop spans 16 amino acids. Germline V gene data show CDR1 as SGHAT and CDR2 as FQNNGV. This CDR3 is CASSLGTGASNQPQHF. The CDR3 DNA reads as TGTGCCAGCAGCTTAGGGACAGGGGCTAGCAATCAGCCCCAGCATTTT.

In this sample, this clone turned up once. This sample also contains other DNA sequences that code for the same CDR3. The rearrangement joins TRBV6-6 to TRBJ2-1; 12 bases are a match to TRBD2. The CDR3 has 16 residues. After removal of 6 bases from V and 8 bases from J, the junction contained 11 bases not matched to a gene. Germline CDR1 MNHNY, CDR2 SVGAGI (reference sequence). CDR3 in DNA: TGTGCCAGCAGCTATTCCCGGACTAGCGGGAAGGATGAGCAGTTCTTC. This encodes CASSYSRTSGKDEQFF.